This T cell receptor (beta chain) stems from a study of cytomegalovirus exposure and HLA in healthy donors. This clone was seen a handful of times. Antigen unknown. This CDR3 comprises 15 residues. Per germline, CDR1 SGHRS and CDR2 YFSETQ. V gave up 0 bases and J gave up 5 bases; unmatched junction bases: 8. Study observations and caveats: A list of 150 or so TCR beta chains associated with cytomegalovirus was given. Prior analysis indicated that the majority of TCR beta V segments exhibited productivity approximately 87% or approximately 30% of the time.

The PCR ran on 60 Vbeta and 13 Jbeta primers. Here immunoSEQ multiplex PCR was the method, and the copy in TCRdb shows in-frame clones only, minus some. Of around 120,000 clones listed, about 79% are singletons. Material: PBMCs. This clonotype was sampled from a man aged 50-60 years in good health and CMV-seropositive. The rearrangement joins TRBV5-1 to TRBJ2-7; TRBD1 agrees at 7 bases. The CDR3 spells CASSLAARQGDEQYF. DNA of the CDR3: TGCGCCAGCAGCTTGGCCGCGAGACAGGGAGACGAGCAGTACTTC.